This entry features one T cell receptor (beta chain) sequence. This sequence may be a read error, since a much larger clone differs from it by one base. This sample is drawn from a study of tumor-infiltrating lymphocytes in primary liver carcinoma. The germline V gene has CDR1 MDHEN and CDR2 SYDVKM. CDR3 length: 14 amino acids. The study co-extracted DNA and RNA from around 20-30 mg of unsorted bulk tissue. Every tumor contributed samples taken at five separate regions. From 500 ng of total RNA, TCR beta-specific cDNA was reverse-transcribed using a constant-region primer. Researchers made the TCR beta libraries by running three nested multiplex PCR rounds with slightly modified ARM-PCR. Each of the first two PCR rounds ran approximately 10 cycles with TRBV1-TRBV30 forward and C-beta reverse primers. One entry per CDR3 protein, called by TCRdb with MiXCR from the multiplex PCR reads. Of 80,000 or so distinct CDR3 sequences detected, over 70% appear once; the ten largest clones hold 12% to 15%.

The clonotype originates from a woman in her sixties with primary liver carcinoma and hepatitis B virus infection. The sequencing sample was made of liver tumor tissue from sampling region 4. Subset in this sample: tumor region T4, right-lateral pole. This chain joins TRBV28 and TRBJ2-5; 7 bases line up with TRBD2. CDR3 protein: CASSPAGIGETLYF. The DNA for the CDR3 is TGTGCCAGCAGCCCAGCGGGAATCGGGGAGACCCTGTACTTC.